The clone carrying this TCR beta chain came up many times. The antigen is undetermined. The data stem from a study of beta chain features in type 1 diabetes. Study-level results: For Type 1 diabetes patients, all four CD4+ subsets carried TCRB CDR3s that were moderately but significantly shorter.

V trimming: 5 bases; J trimming: 5 bases; junction bases outside the gene matches: 6. The CDR3 spans 13 residues. The germline V gene encodes CDR1 SEHNR and CDR2 FQNEAQ (reference sequence). The whole isolated RNA underwent reverse transcription, so sequencing captured expressed TCRB transcripts. Generated by immunoSEQ multiplex PCR, the TCRdb table keeps only in-frame clones and is missing some. The sample shows around 110,000 clones, approximately 16% of them seen only once. Stem cell-like memory, regulatory, central memory and naive CD4+ cells were sorted via CD45RO/CCR7/CD25/CD127/CD95/CD27. The gene calls are TRBV7-9 and TRBJ2-7, with 7 positions matching TRBD1. This clonotype was obtained from a young man with type 1 diabetes. Sequencing was performed on central memory CD4+ T cells from blood. The CDR3 DNA reads TGTGCCAGCAGCGAGCGGACAGGTAACGAGCAGTACTTC. Protein: CASSERTGNEQYF.